These T cell receptor beta chains were read from a single sample in a study of cytomegalovirus exposure and HLA in healthy donors. Method: immunoSEQ multiplex PCR; TCRdb's copy keeps in-frame clones and lacks some. The table lists almost 80,000 clones, 67% of them singletons. The sequenced sample was PBMCs. The receptors here all came from a woman aged 50 to 60 in good health and CMV-seropositive. CDR3s include the opening cysteine and the closing phenylalanine or tryptophan. A D gene is named only where the DNA matches it firmly. Size is omitted from some rows. Given values are once, few, many or a class for expanded clones.

TRBV6-5	TRBD1	TRBJ2-5	few	TGTGCCAGCAGTGAATGGGACAGGCAAGAGACCCAGTACTTC	CASSEWDRQETQYF
TRBV28	TRBD1	TRBJ1-6	.	TGTGCCAGCAGCCCTACCGTAGGGGACAGGGGGTCACCCCTCCACTTT	CASSPTVGDRGSPLHF
TRBV4-1	TRBD1	TRBJ1-2	.	TGCGCCAGCAGCCAATTTTCGACAGGACAGGTTGGTGGCTACACCTTC	CASSQFSTGQVGGYTF
TRBV6-6	.	TRBJ1-1	few	TGTGCCAGCAGACCTACAGGGAACACTGAAGCTTTCTTT	CASRPTGNTEAFF
TRBV18	.	TRBJ1-1	few	TGTGCCAGCTCACCACCCACAGGGCCCCCCGCTGAAGCTTTCTTT	CASSPPTGPPAEAFF
TRBV27	TRBD1	TRBJ2-5	.	TGTGCCAGCAAAACGTCGGGACAGTCAGAGACCCAGTACTTC	CASKTSGQSETQYF
TRBV5-1	.	TRBJ2-2	.	TGCGCCAGCAGCCAGGGGGGGACAGGCAGGACCGGGGAGCTGTTTTTT	CASSQGGTGRTGELFF
TRBV4-2	.	TRBJ2-1	.	TGTGCCAGCAGCCAAGATTCAAGTGGCGGGGAGCAGTTCTTC	CASSQDSSGGEQFF
TRBV4-1	.	TRBJ1-5	few	TGCGCCAGCAGCCAAGGGTACGGAGATCAGCCCCAGCATTTT	CASSQGYGDQPQHF
TRBV6-1	TRBD2	TRBJ2-3	.	TGTGCCAGCACCTTGACTAGCGGGGTCGCAGATACGCAGTATTTT	CASTLTSGVADTQYF
TRBV4-1	.	TRBJ2-7	once	TGCGCCAGCAGCCAGGAGACAGCCAGCTCCTACGAGCAGTACTTC	CASSQETASSYEQYF
TRBV4-1	TRBD2	TRBJ2-5	few	TGCGCCAGCAGCCTTGACCGGGAGCGGGGGGGCAGGGAGACCCAGTACTTC	CASSLDRERGGRETQYF
TRBV4-2	.	TRBJ2-7	.	TGTGCCAGCAGCCAAGAGGCAGGAGGGGGCAAAATAGGAGGGGAGCAGTACTTC	CASSQEAGGGKIGGEQYF
TRBV7-9	.	TRBJ1-2	.	TGTTCCAGTCAGACTTGGGCTAACTATGGCTACACCTTC	CSSQTWANYGYTF
TRBV7-6	.	TRBJ2-3	.	TGTGCCAGCAGCTCCTCAGACAGGTCTTACTACACAGATACGCAGTATTTT	CASSSSDRSYYTDTQYF
TRBV5-1	.	TRBJ2-7	few	TGCGCCAGCAGCTTCTTAGGAGAGTACGAGCAGTACTTC	CASSFLGEYEQYF
TRBV9	TRBD2	TRBJ2-1	once	TGTGCCAGCAGCGTAGGTCTAGCGGGGGGATCTGAGCAGTTCTTC	CASSVGLAGGSEQFF
TRBV19	TRBD1	TRBJ1-4	.	TGTGCCAGTAGTCCCCGGGACAGGGTGGTTGAAAAACTGTTTTTT	CASSPRDRVVEKLFF
TRBV7-9	TRBD1	TRBJ1-5	.	TGTGCCAGCAGCCAGTCGACAGGGTCCGGTAGCAATCAGCCCCAGCATTTT	CASSQSTGSGSNQPQHF
TRBV10-1	.	TRBJ1-4	.	TGCGCCAGCAGCTCGTCAGGGGACGGGGAAAAACTGTTTTTT	CASSSSGDGEKLFF
TRBV5-1	.	TRBJ1-4	.	TGCGCCAGCAGTGGGGAGGTCGGAAAACTGTTTTTT	CASSGEVGKLFF
TRBV10-3	.	TRBJ1-6	.	TGTGCCATCCAGGGGACCGAACTATCACCCCTCCACTTT	CAIQGTELSPLHF
TRBV10-3	.	TRBJ1-5	.	TGTGCCATCAGTATGCGGGGGGATCAGCCCCAGCATTTT	CAISMRGDQPQHF
TRBV5-1	.	TRBJ1-2	.	TGCGCCAGCAGCTCCCGGACGGAGGTCGATGGCTACACCTTC	CASSSRTEVDGYTF
TRBV6-6	.	TRBJ1-3	.	TGTGCCAGCAGTCCAAGCAGTCCCGGGGCCATATATTTT	CASSPSSPGAIYF
TRBV5-3	.	TRBJ1-1	.	TGTGCCAGAAGTGAGGGAAACTTT	CARSEGNF
TRBV5-1	.	TRBJ1-4	.	TGCGCCAGCAGCCTTCAGGGTGCGCGTGAAAAACTGTTTTTT	CASSLQGAREKLFF
TRBV5-6	.	TRBJ1-1	.	TGTGCCAGCAGCTTGCGACAGAACACTGAAGCTTTCTTT	CASSLRQNTEAFF
TRBV27	.	TRBJ2-2	few	TGTGCCAGCAGTTCGGACAGCCCCGGGGAGCTGTTTTTT	CASSSDSPGELFF
TRBV5-1	.	TRBJ2-2	.	TGCGCCAGCAGCTTGCGGGCGGGGAGAGACACCGGGGAGCTGTTTTTT	CASSLRAGRDTGELFF
TRBV6-4	.	TRBJ1-1	.	TGTGCCAGCAGTGACTCTAGCGGGAACACTGAAGCTTTCTTT	CASSDSSGNTEAFF
TRBV7-3	.	TRBJ1-6	.	TGTGCCAGCAGCTTGACAGTTAATTCACCCCTCCACTTT	CASSLTVNSPLHF
TRBV5-6	.	TRBJ2-5	.	TGTGCCAGCACCGCCGGATTCAGGGAGACCCAGTACTTC	CASTAGFRETQYF
TRBV5-1	.	TRBJ2-2	.	TGCGCCAGCAGCTTGGCTGAGGCCGGGGAGCTGTTTTTT	CASSLAEAGELFF
TRBV10-3	.	TRBJ2-5	.	TGTGCCATCAGTGATACGAGCGGTGGGGAGACCCAGTACTTC	CAISDTSGGETQYF
TRBV5-1	TRBD1	TRBJ1-1	.	TGCGCCAGCAGCCCCACAGGGGAGAACACTGAAGCTTTCTTT	CASSPTGENTEAFF
TRBV7-8	TRBD2	TRBJ2-1	.	TGTGCCAGCAGCTTAGTGCGGGGGGAGAGGAATGAGCAGTTCTTC	CASSLVRGERNEQFF
TRBV10-2	TRBD2	TRBJ2-1	.	TGCGCCAGCAGTGAGTTAGCGGGGGGCTCCTACAATGAGCAGTTCTTC	CASSELAGGSYNEQFF
TRBV2	.	TRBJ1-3	.	TGTGCCAGCAGGACCCTGACGAGGCCCTCTGGAAACACCATATATTTT	CASRTLTRPSGNTIYF
TRBV6-1	TRBD1	TRBJ2-7	.	TGTGCCAGCCGACGAACGACAGGGGCTGGTAACGAGCAGTACTTC	CASRRTTGAGNEQYF
TRBV5-1	TRBD2	TRBJ2-7	.	TGCGCCAGCAGCCCGAGAAGCGGGGGGGCCTACGAGCAGTACTTC	CASSPRSGGAYEQYF
TRBV5-1	.	TRBJ1-1	few	TGCGCCAGCAGCTTGGACAGGGCGAACACTGAAGCTTTCTTT	CASSLDRANTEAFF
TRBV29-1	TRBD1	TRBJ1-2	.	TGCAGCGTTGAGGGGACAGGGGGAGATGGCTACACCTTC	CSVEGTGGDGYTF
TRBV9	.	TRBJ1-1	.	TGTGCCAGCAGCGTAGGCGGAGGGGGGGCCACTGAAGCTTTCTTT	CASSVGGGGATEAFF
TRBV6-5	.	TRBJ1-2	.	TGTGCCAGCAGTTACCTTGCAGGATGGGGCTACACCTTC	CASSYLAGWGYTF
TRBV15	TRBD1	TRBJ2-1	.	TGTGCCACCAGCAGAGAGCCGGGACAGGCGAGGAATGAGCAGTTCTTC	CATSREPGQARNEQFF